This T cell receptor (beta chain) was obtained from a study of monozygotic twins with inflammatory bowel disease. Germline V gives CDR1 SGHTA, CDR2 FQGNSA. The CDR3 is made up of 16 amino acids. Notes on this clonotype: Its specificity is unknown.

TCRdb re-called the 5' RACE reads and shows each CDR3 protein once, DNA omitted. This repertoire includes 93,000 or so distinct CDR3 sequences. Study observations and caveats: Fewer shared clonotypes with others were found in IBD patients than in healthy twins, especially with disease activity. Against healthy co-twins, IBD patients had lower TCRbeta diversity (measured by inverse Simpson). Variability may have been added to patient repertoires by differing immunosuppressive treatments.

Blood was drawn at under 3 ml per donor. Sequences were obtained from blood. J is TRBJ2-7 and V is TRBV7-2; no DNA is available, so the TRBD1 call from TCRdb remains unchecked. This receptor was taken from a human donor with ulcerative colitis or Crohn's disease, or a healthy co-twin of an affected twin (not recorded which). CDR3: CASSAGTGTITYEQYF.